This T cell receptor beta chain was found in a study of shared clonotypes between healthy human individuals. General study results and limits: Researchers found naive subsets generally carried larger estimated richness than memory subsets. The generation probabilities recorded for non-shared clonotypes fell below those of clonotypes shared by all four donors. Rarefaction showed sorted-subset sequencing was incomplete despite large depth.

Researchers partitioned CD4+ cells into CD45RA+ naive and CD45RA-negative memory subsets. Concerning this clone itself: Its antigen is unidentified.

Assay: immunoSEQ multiplex PCR; the TCRdb copy retains only in-frame clones and omits some. The repertoire holds 1.6 million or so clones, with over 95% as singletons. The germline CDR1 and CDR2 sequences are MDHEN and SYDVKM. The CDR3 runs to 15 residues. V lost 6 bases and J 5 bases, leaving 20 bases between the germline ends. The chain has TRBV28 and TRBJ2-7; tentative D call: TRBD2 (6 bases). The receptor's source is a man aged 25-45 years in good health. Sequenced: naive CD4+ T cells sorted from blood. Subset indicated: CD45RA+ positively selected. CDR3 residues: CASSQSMGGIDEQYF. The CDR3 DNA is TGTGCCAGCAGCCAATCCATGGGGGGAATTGACGAGCAGTACTTC.